The 30 T cell receptor beta chains listed next were all sequenced from one sample in a study of blood T cells in healthy people across ages. Next came a second PCR, run for roughly 6 to 11 cycles, which used a sample-barcoded 5' primer along with a J-beta primer mix. MiXCR, applied by TCRdb to the 5' RACE reads, yields one record per CDR3 protein. The data show about 640,000 distinct CDR3 sequences, with 58% seen just once and roughly 34% held by the top ten. Source material: blood. The receptors derive from a man aged 55 to 70 in good health.

The chain joins TRBV5-1 to TRBJ2-7; tentatively, D is TRBD1 (5 bases). CDR3 size: 13 residues. Germline-derived CDR1 and CDR2 are SGHRS and YFSETQ. The V end was cut by 4 bases, the J end by 6 bases, with 14 bases between. The DNA for the CDR3 is TGCGCCAGCAGCCCTGGGCAGGGATCCGAGCAGTACTTC. Protein product: CASSPGQGSEQYF. Together with reference TRBV5-1 and TRBJ2-7, the CDR3 gives the full variable domain: KAGVTQTPRYLIKTRGQQVTLSCSPISGHRSVSWYQQTPGQGLQFLFEYFSETQRNKGNFPGRFSGRQFSNSRSEMNVSTLELGDSALYLCASSPGQGSEQYFGPGTRLTVT.

The V gene is TRBV27, the J gene TRBJ2-1, with 10 bases lining up with TRBD2. Germline-derived CDR1 and CDR2 are MNHEY and SMNVEV (reference sequence). V lost 8 bases to trimming and J lost 7 bases; unmatched junction nucleotides: 11. The CDR3 is 15 amino acids. The CDR3 DNA reads TGTGCCAGCGCACCGAGCGGGGGGGCCAGGAATGAGCAGTTCTTC. Residues: CASAPSGGARNEQFF.

The CDR3 sequence is CASSQVQGSGNEKLFF. The CDR3 DNA sequence: TGCGCCAGCAGCCAAGTCCAGGGATCGGGTAATGAAAAACTGTTTTTT. This chain uses TRBV4-1 with TRBJ1-4, with D possibly matching TRBD1 (5 bases). Germline V gene lookup returns CDR1 MGHRA and CDR2 YSYEKL. Trimming pared 1 base from V and 4 bases from J, leaving 13 bases between. This CDR3 region has 16 residues.

V gene TRBV10-3 combines with J gene TRBJ1-5; D possibly corresponds to TRBD1 (6 bases). With 0 bases removed from V and 4 bases from J, the gap between germline ends came to 16 bases. CDR1 is ENHRY, CDR2 SYGVKD, per germline. The CDR3 runs 17 residues. The CDR3 nucleotides read TGTGCCATCAGTGAGTCCTGGACAGCCCTGAGGAATCAGCCCCAGCATTTT. It is translated as CAISESWTALRNQPQHF.

This chain joins TRBV12-5 and TRBJ2-4; the match to TRBD2 covers 12 bases. Germline CDR1 and CDR2: LGHNT and FRNRAP. This CDR3 region has 19 residues. V lost 0 bases to trimming and J lost 0 bases; unmatched junction nucleotides: 6. The CDR3 spells CASGLVLAGGPRAKNIQYF. The CDR3 DNA reads as TGTGCTAGTGGTTTGGTCCTAGCGGGGGGGCCTCGAGCCAAAAACATTCAGTACTTC.

In this sample, this clonotype turned up once. The rearrangement uses TRBV3-1 and TRBJ2-5; 8 nucleotides align to TRBD1. Germline-derived CDR1 and CDR2 are LGHDT and YNNKEL (reference sequence). The CDR3 is 16 amino acids. V gave up 6 bases and J gave up 0 bases; unmatched junction bases: 9. The CDR3 sequence is CASRPDRVLYQETQYF. CDR3 nucleotide sequence: TGTGCCAGCAGGCCGGACAGGGTCCTGTACCAAGAGACCCAGTACTTC.

The chain employs TRBV14 and TRBJ1-6; D gene ambiguous. This CDR3 has 14 amino acids. The germline gives CDR1 SGHDN, CDR2 FVKESK. Trimming removed 1 base from V and 10 bases from J, with 11 bases in between. The CDR3 DNA is TGTGCCAGCAGCCAAGGGCACGGTTGGTCACCCCTCCACTTT. Translation gives CASSQGHGWSPLHF.

This clonotype was seen a few times. V is TRBV7-2 and J is TRBJ1-1; TRBD1 is a possible D gene (6 bases). The germline V gene encodes CDR1 SGHTA and CDR2 FQGNSA. This CDR3 has 14 amino acids. The ends were cut back, 5 bases at V and 8 bases at J, with 18 bases in the middle. The CDR3 DNA is TGTGCCAGCAGCCCCTTAAGGGGGACGGGGGAAGCTTTCTTT. This sequence encodes CASSPLRGTGEAFF.

The genes are TRBV10-2 and TRBJ2-5; D gene uncertain. The CDR3 length is 14 residues. V lost 4 bases to trimming and J lost 1 base, with 10 bases between them. Germline values: CDR1 WSHSY, CDR2 SAAADI. DNA of the CDR3: TGCGCCAGCAGTGGGGGTGTGAGCCAAGAGACCCAGTACTTC. Translated, it gives CASSGGVSQETQYF.

The rearrangement links TRBV28 to TRBJ2-1; 10 bases map to TRBD2. This CDR3 is built from 17 residues. J was trimmed by 8 bases and V by 5 bases; bases with no gene match: 15. In germline, CDR1 is MDHEN, CDR2 SYDVKM. In DNA form, the CDR3 reads TGTGCCAGCAGTCCCAGCACTTCTAGCGGGGGAGGCTATGAGCAGTTCTTC. Protein sequence: CASSPSTSSGGGYEQFF.

The chain carries TRBV6-6 and TRBJ2-5; 12 bases align to TRBD2. The CDR3 has 16 residues. Germline V gene data show CDR1 as MNHNY and CDR2 as SVGAGI (reference sequence). The V and J ends lost 0 bases and 11 bases, in that order; junction bases with no gene match: 10. The CDR3 nucleotides are TGTGCCAGCAGTTACTCCTCTCCCCGACTAGCGGGGGAGCAGTACTTC. This translates into CASSYSSPRLAGEQYF.

To note about this clonotype: A much bigger clone sits one base away, suggesting this may be a read error. V usage is TRBV20-1 and J usage is TRBJ1-1, with 7 bases matching TRBD1. The CDR3 extends over 14 amino acids. CDR1 is DFQATT and CDR2 is SNEGSKA in the germline V gene (reference sequence). The junction had 9 bases not matched to a gene; V was cut back by 1 base and J by 7 bases. The CDR3: CSARGRAGGIEAFF. The CDR3 region has the DNA TGCAGTGCTAGAGGGAGGGCAGGGGGTATTGAAGCTTTCTTT.

The V and J genes are TRBV29-1 and TRBJ2-1; TRBD1 agrees at 11 bases. CDR3 length: 13 amino acids. Germline CDR1 is SQVTM and CDR2 is ANQGSEA. Trimming cost V 7 bases and J 5 bases; bases outside gene matches: 4. This CDR3 is CSAGTGGNNEQFF. CDR3 DNA: TGCAGCGCTGGGACAGGGGGTAACAATGAGCAGTTCTTC.

This clonotype was counted between two and nine times. The rearrangement uses TRBV24-1 and TRBJ2-2; possibly TRBD2 for D (6 bases). The CDR3 is 13 amino acids. Trimming stripped 9 bases from V and 4 bases from J, with 11 bases between. Germline lookup yields CDR1 KGHDR and CDR2 SFDVKD. The CDR3 protein is CATGGESTGELFF. The CDR3 region has the DNA TGTGCCACCGGCGGGGAGAGCACCGGGGAGCTGTTTTTT.

There are a few counts of this clonotype. This chain links TRBV12-3 or TRBV12-4 with TRBJ2-3, with a weak D call TRBD1 (5 bases). The germline V and J ends were trimmed by 8 bases and 1 base, with 10 bases remaining between them. The CDR3 length is 13 residues. The CDR3: CASWARGTDTQYF. The CDR3 coding sequence is TGTGCCAGCTGGGCCAGGGGCACAGATACGCAGTATTTT.

This clonotype was counted a few times. The V call is TRBV5-1, the J call TRBJ2-7; 9 nucleotides line up with TRBD1. The DNA end lines up better with TRBJ2-5; the J call may be wrong. Germline lookup yields CDR1 SGHRS and CDR2 YFSETQ. The CDR3 sequence is 14 residues long. Written as DNA, the CDR3 is TGCGCCAGCAGCACGGGACAGGGTAGGGAGACCCAGTACTTC. As protein: CASSTGQGRETQYF.

This chain links TRBV15 with TRBJ2-1; no reliable D call. Germline V CDR1 and CDR2: LNHNV, YYDKDF (reference sequence). The V end was cut by 8 bases, the J end by 10 bases, with 12 bases between. CDR3 size: 11 residues. The CDR3 loop is CATCKYTEQFF. The CDR3 region has the DNA TGTGCCACCTGCAAGTACACGGAGCAGTTCTTC.

The chain links TRBV4-1 to TRBJ2-5, with 7 bases matching TRBD2. Germline CDR1 MGHRA, CDR2 YSYEKL. The CDR3 runs to 14 residues. After removal of 5 bases from V and 5 bases from J, the junction contained 8 bases not matched to a gene. This chain's CDR3 is CASSSGGRWETQYF. DNA of the CDR3: TGCGCCAGCAGCTCCGGGGGGAGGTGGGAGACCCAGTACTTC.

The count of this clonotype is one. The chain uses TRBV20-1 and TRBJ1-1; tentatively, D is TRBD1 (6 bases). This CDR3 region has 13 residues. The V end lost 6 bases, the J end lost 7 bases, and 18 bases lay between the germline ends. CDR1 and CDR2 from the germline V gene are DFQATT and SNEGSKA (reference sequence). Written as DNA, the CDR3 is TGCAGTGCCTTAAACAACCAGGGGTTTGAAGCTTTCTTT. Translating it yields CSALNNQGFEAFF.

This clonotype was detected a few times. The rearrangement joins TRBV15 to TRBJ2-5; D uncertain. CDR1 is LNHNV, CDR2 YYDKDF, per germline (reference sequence). The CDR3 loop spans 12 amino acids. Trimming stripped 0 bases from V and 4 bases from J, with 3 bases between. The CDR3, as DNA: TGTGCCACCAGCAGAGAGGTAGAGACCCAGTACTTC. It is translated as CATSREVETQYF.

This rearrangement joins TRBV4-2 to TRBJ2-1; 8 positions match TRBD2. The CDR3 has 15 residues. The V and J ends lost 0 bases and 4 bases, in that order; junction bases with no gene match: 2. The germline gives CDR1 LGHNA, CDR2 YNFKEQ. The CDR3 bases are TGTGCCAGCAGCCAAGAGCGGGGGGTTTACAATGAGCAGTTCTTC. Translating it yields CASSQERGVYNEQFF.

The sample holds a few counts of this clonotype. This CDR3 is CASSQPPGDEQFF. The CDR3 DNA follows: TGTGCCAGCAGCCAACCCCCGGGCGATGAGCAGTTCTTC. The chain carries TRBV12-3 or TRBV12-4 and TRBJ2-1; D call uncertain. Trimming left V 6 bases short and J 8 bases short, with 14 bases between. CDR3 length: 13 amino acids.

This sequence joins TRBV7-9 and TRBJ1-2, with 9 positions matching TRBD1. Germline-derived CDR1 and CDR2 are SEHNR and FQNEAQ (reference sequence). The CDR3 is made up of 15 amino acids. The junction had 7 bases not matched to a gene; V was cut back by 1 base and J by 7 bases. The CDR3 is CASSLGPETGGGYTF. CDR3 DNA: TGTGCCAGCAGCTTAGGACCGGAGACAGGGGGTGGCTACACCTTC.

This clonotype came up a few times. V and J are TRBV10-3 and TRBJ1-4, with a possible D match to TRBD1 (6 bases). Germline loops: CDR1 ENHRY, CDR2 SYGVKD. V lost 10 bases, J lost 5 bases, and 17 bases lay in between. This CDR3 is 14 amino acids long. The chain's CDR3 is CATDSTGTNEKLFF. The CDR3 nucleotides read TGTGCCACCGACTCAACAGGGACGAATGAAAAACTGTTTTTT.

Only a few counts were recorded for this clonotype. The genes are TRBV11-2 and TRBJ2-7; 10 positions match TRBD1. The CDR3 contains 18 residues. Germline-derived CDR1 and CDR2 are SGHAT and FQNNGV. Losses at the gene ends were 3 bases for V and 4 bases for J; bases not matched to a gene: 15. CDR3 coding DNA: TGTGCCAGCAGCTTGGGTACATCTTTGGACAGGGGGTCATACGAGCAGTACTTC. Translated, it gives CASSLGTSLDRGSYEQYF.

The chain uses TRBV9 and TRBJ2-5; a possible D gene is TRBD2 (6 bases). The J call may be faulty, since TRBJ2-7 better matches the DNA end. This CDR3 spans 14 amino acids. Germline CDR1 is SGDLS and CDR2 is YYNGEE. The CDR3 protein is CASSVEGGWYEQYF. CDR3 in DNA: TGTGCCAGCAGCGTAGAAGGAGGGTGGTACGAGCAGTACTTC.

This clonotype has more than one count but fewer than ten. The chain links TRBV29-1 to TRBJ2-5; perhaps TRBD1 as D (5 bases). The ends were cut back, 3 bases at V and 5 bases at J, with 10 bases in the middle. The length of the CDR3 is 12 residues. Germline-derived CDR1 and CDR2 are SQVTM and ANQGSEA. The DNA of the CDR3 is TGCAGCGTTGAGACAGATGGGGAGACCCAGTACTTC. This encodes CSVETDGETQYF.

The V gene is TRBV7-9, the J gene TRBJ2-5; TRBD1 is a possible D gene (6 bases). The CDR3 length is 15 residues. In germline, CDR1 is SEHNR, CDR2 FQNEAQ (reference sequence). V lost 3 bases, J lost 0 bases, and 11 bases lay in between. The CDR3 spells CASSLTGVNQETQYF. The CDR3 DNA is TGTGCCAGCAGCTTGACAGGAGTGAACCAAGAGACCCAGTACTTC.

This chain links TRBV18 with TRBJ2-5; D is possibly TRBD1 (6 bases). V was trimmed by 1 base and J by 5 bases, leaving 11 bases between them. The CDR3 covers 14 residues. CDR1 and CDR2 from the germline V gene are KGHSH and LQKENI. The CDR3 nucleotides read TGTGCCAGCTCACCACTGGGGGCGCGGGAGACCCAGTACTTC. This codes for CASSPLGARETQYF.

The rearrangement uses TRBV4-1 and TRBJ2-5; maybe TRBD1 (5 bases). V was shortened by 4 bases and J by 0 bases, with 9 bases between the two germline ends. The CDR3 has 14 amino acids. Germline CDR1 reads MGHRA; CDR2 reads YSYEKL. CDR3 bases: TGCGCCAGCAGCCGAATGACAGACCAAGAGACCCAGTACTTC. Translation gives CASSRMTDQETQYF.